Below are 2 T cell receptor beta chains sequenced from a single sample in a study of blood T cell repertoires in COVID-19. Libraries were prepared by immunoSEQ multiplex PCR; TCRdb keeps only in-frame clonotypes and omits some of them. The sample includes roughly 42,000 clones, approximately 92% of them seen just once. The sample was peripheral blood. These receptors were obtained from a man between 25 and 39 years old with active or convalescent COVID-19.

The gene calls are TRBV30 and TRBJ2-5; D not certain. V lost 1 base and J 1 base, leaving 7 bases between the germline ends. The germline V gene encodes CDR1 GTSNPN and CDR2 SVGIG (reference sequence). The CDR3 is 13 amino acids. For the CDR3, the DNA is TGTGCCTGGAGTGCCCCCTTCCAAGAGACCCAGTACTTC. Residues: CAWSAPFQETQYF.

The CDR3 region is CASRGGGNEKLFF. The CDR3 DNA reads as TGCGCCAGCAGAGGGGGTGGCAATGAAAAACTGTTTTTT. The V call is TRBV5-1, the J call TRBJ1-4; weak D call: TRBD1 (6 bases). V lost 5 bases to trimming and J lost 5 bases, with 10 bases between them. Germline V gene lookup returns CDR1 SGHRS and CDR2 YFSETQ. The CDR3 contains 13 residues. The full variable domain, with the rest looked up from reference TRBV5-1 and TRBJ1-4, is KAGVTQTPRYLIKTRGQQVTLSCSPISGHRSVSWYQQTPGQGLQFLFEYFSETQRNKGNFPGRFSGRQFSNSRSEMNVSTLELGDSALYLCASRGGGNEKLFFGSGTQLSVL.